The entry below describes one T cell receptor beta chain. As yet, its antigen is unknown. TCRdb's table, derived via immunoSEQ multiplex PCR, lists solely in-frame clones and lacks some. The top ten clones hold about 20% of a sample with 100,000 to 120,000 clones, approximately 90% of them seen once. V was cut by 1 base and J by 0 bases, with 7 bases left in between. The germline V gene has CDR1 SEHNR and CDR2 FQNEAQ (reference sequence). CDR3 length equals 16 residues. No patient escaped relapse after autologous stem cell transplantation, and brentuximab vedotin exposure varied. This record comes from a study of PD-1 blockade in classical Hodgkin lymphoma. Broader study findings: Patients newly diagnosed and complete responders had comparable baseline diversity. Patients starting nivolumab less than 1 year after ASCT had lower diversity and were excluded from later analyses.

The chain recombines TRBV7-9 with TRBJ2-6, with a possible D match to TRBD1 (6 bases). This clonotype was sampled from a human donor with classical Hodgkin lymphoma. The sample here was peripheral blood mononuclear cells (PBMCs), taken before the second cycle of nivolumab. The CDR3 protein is CASSLGGLSGANVLTF. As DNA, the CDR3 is TGTGCCAGCAGCTTAGGGGGGCTCTCTGGGGCCAACGTCCTGACTTTC.